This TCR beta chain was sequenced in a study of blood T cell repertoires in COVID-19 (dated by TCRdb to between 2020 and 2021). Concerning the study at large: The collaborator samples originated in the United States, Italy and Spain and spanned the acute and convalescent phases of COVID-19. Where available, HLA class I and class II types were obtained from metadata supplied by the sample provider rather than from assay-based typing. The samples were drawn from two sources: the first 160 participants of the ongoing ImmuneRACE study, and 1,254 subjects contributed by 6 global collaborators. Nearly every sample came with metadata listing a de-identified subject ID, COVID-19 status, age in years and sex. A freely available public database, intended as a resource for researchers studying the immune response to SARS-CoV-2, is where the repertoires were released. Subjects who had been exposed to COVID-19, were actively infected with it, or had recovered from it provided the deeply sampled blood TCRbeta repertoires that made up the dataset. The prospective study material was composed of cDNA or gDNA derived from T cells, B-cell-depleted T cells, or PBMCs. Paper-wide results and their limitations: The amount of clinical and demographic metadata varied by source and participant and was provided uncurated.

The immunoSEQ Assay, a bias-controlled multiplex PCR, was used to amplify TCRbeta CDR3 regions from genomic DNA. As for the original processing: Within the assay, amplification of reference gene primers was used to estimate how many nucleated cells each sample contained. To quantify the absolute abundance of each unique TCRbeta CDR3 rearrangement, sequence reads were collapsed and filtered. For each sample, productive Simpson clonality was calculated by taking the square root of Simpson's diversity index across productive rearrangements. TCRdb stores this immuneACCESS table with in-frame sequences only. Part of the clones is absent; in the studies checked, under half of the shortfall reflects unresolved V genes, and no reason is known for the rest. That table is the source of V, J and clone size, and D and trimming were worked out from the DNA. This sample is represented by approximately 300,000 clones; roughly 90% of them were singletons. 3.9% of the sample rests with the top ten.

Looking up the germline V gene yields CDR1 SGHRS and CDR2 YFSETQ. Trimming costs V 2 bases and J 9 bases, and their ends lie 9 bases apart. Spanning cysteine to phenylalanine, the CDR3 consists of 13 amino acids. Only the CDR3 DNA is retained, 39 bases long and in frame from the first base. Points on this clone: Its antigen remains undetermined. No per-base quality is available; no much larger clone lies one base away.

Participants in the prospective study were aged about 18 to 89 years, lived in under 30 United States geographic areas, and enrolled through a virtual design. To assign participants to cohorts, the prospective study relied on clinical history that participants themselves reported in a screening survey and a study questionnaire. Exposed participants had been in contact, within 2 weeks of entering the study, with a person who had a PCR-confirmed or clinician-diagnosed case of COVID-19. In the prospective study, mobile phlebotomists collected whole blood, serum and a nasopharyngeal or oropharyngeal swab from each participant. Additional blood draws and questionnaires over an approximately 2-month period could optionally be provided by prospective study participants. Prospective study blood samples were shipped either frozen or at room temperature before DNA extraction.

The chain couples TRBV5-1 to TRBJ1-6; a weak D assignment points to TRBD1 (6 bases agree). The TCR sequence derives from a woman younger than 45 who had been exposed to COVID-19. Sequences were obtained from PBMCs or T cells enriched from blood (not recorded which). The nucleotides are TGCGCCAGCAGCTTACCCAGGGGTTCACCCCTCCACTTT. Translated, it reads CASSLPRGSPLHF.